The clone carrying this T cell receptor (beta chain) was detected once. Its antigen is as yet unknown. TCRdb's table, derived via immunoSEQ multiplex PCR, lists solely in-frame clones and lacks some. This sample has 100,000 or so clones, with 92% found just once. The CDR3 has 19 amino acids. The sample originates from a study of graft-versus-host responses after intestinal transplantation. Study-level information: All recipients were transplanted with multivisceral, liver-intestinal, or isolated intestinal grafts.

Notes on the study in general: Present in recipient marrow, GvH clones included some that appeared first in ileum or blood. An association linked early post-transplant HvG declines with peak circulating GvH clone levels.

The chain uses TRBV21-1 and TRBJ2-7; TRBD1 is the table's D call, not checked against the DNA. TRBV21-1 is described as a pseudogene. Source: unstimulated CD4+ T cells sorted from spleen or lymph node cells, taken before intestinal transplant. The TCR comes from a human donor who received an intestinal transplant. The CDR3 DNA follows: TGTGCCAGCAGCAAAGAGGTGGAGGAACGGGACAACCTAACCTACGAGCAGTACTTC. Translated, it gives CASSKEVEERDNLTYEQYF.